Given below is one T cell receptor beta chain in context. TCRdb ran MiXCR on the 5' RACE reads and lists one entry per CDR3 protein. The table records about 81,000 distinct CDR3 sequences, 25% of them present only once. This sample is drawn from a study of T-cell memory formation after mild COVID-19. Unmatched junction bases numbered 1, after V lost 2 bases and J lost 7 bases. There are 12 residues in the CDR3. The germline V gene has CDR1 SGHDT and CDR2 YYEEEE. Material for sequencing was PBMCs or a T cell subset sorted from them (not recorded which). The V and J genes are TRBV5-6 and TRBJ1-1, with 8 nucleotides matching TRBD1. This clonotype was obtained from a man aged 18 to 35 who had mild COVID-19 (a few samples of this study predate the infection). Cell type and time point are not known. CDR3 sequence: CASSFDRGEAFF. DNA for the CDR3: TGTGCCAGCAGCTTCGACAGGGGTGAAGCTTTCTTT.